This record looks at one T cell receptor (beta chain) sequence and its context. Its antigen has not been determined. Base-call qualities are not available, and no considerably larger clone is one nucleotide away. This sample stems from a study of cytomegalovirus exposure and HLA in healthy donors listed by TCRdb under 2017. For context, the study as a whole: A later analysis indicated that the 100 to 150 validation repertoires were generated on the platform also employed for the approximately 700 repertoires of the first cohort. In addition to the first cohort of 666 subjects, a separate validation cohort of approximately 130 different subjects was used. To predict cytomegalovirus infection status, the study brought together high-throughput TCR immunosequencing, statistical association of individual TCRs with disease status, and machine learning. The study was designed to test whether signatures of past pathogen exposure could be identified by cataloging public T cell receptors. Findings and caveats that apply to the study as a whole: A later analysis found that TCRs clustered in the first cohort also tended to co-occur in the 95 to 150 validation repertoires, with more than 90% of cluster scores above 0. The study listed approximately 160 TCR beta chains as associated with cytomegalovirus. A few of the identified cytomegalovirus-associated TCR beta chains were confirmed in vitro to be specific for cytomegalovirus antigens. It was suggested by the authors that the approach could potentially be generalized to other disease states and immunological phenotypes. The classifier was reported to diagnose cytomegalovirus status with high specificity and sensitivity in both the original cohort and the validation cohort. Most TCR sequences were seen in very few donors, while some public TCRs were found in many individuals. A later analysis had no HLA typing for the validation cohort, so co-occurrence there was scored across all 130 or so repertoires.

CDR1 LNHDA and CDR2 SQIVND were looked up in the germline V gene (reference sequence). Including the terminal cysteine and phenylalanine, the CDR3 comprises 12 residues. CDR3 DNA is the only sequence kept; it has 36 bases, read in frame from the first base. V is pared back by 11 bases and J by 4 bases, with 12 bases lying between the germline termini. Library creation used the immunoSEQ multiplex PCR assay. Per the authors' processing: A statistical classification framework was developed to diagnose cytomegalovirus status using the catalog of TCR beta chain sequences. TCRdb obtained this table from immuneACCESS and retained in-frame rearrangements with V and J assigned. These tables miss some clones; where compared with another copy, unresolved V genes account for less than half of the shortfall, and the remainder is unexplained. That table furnishes V, J and clone size, whereas the DNA furnished D and trimming. This sample comprises under 250,000 clones, approximately 87% of them detected only once. The ten largest clones add up to about 6% of the sample.

Separate from the roughly 650-subject first cohort, the validation cohort of 95 to 150 subjects was the group to which the donors belonged. The sample was PBMCs. The chain is made from TRBV19 and TRBJ2-1, and possibly TRBD1, on 5 matching bases. This receptor was taken from a woman aged 18-30 years in good health and CMV-seronegative. The DNA sequence reads TGTGCCGGAAAGGGGCGGTACAATGAGCAGTTCTTC. It codes for CAGKGRYNEQFF.